A single sample is the source of the 25 T cell receptor beta chains below, sequenced in a study of beta chain features in type 1 diabetes. Expressed TCRB transcripts were sequenced because the isolated RNA had all been reverse transcribed beforehand. Using immunoSEQ multiplex PCR, the repertoire was profiled, and TCRdb retains in-frame clones only, with some absent. The profile shows 300,000 to 350,000 clones, 6.5% to 10% of them singletons. Material: central memory CD4+ T cells from blood. The source is a woman between 18 and 29 years old in good health.

The chain has TRBV7-6 and TRBJ2-5; a possible D gene is TRBD2 (5 bases). The germline V gene encodes CDR1 SGHVS and CDR2 FNYEAQ. The V end was cut by 4 bases, the J end by 0 bases, with 12 bases between. The CDR3 extends over 15 amino acids. The CDR3 protein is CASSSTVSDQETQYF. The CDR3, as DNA: TGTGCCAGCAGCTCCACGGTTAGCGACCAAGAGACCCAGTACTTC.

The chain combines TRBV20-1 with TRBJ2-4; D call uncertain. Germline CDR1 is DFQATT and CDR2 is SNEGSKA (reference sequence). The V end was cut by 8 bases, the J end by 9 bases, with 8 bases between. The CDR3 has 9 residues. CDR3 amino acids: CSQTVIQYF. CDR3 DNA: TGCAGTCAAACCGTCATTCAGTACTTC.

This clone was found a few times. The chain couples TRBV7-9 to TRBJ2-1; possible D gene TRBD1, 5 bases. CDR3 length: 14 amino acids. Germline lookup yields CDR1 SEHNR and CDR2 FQNEAQ (reference sequence). The germline V and J ends were trimmed by 5 bases and 8 bases, with 16 bases remaining between them. CDR3 residues: CASSNRGRLDEQFF. The CDR3 bases are TGTGCCAGCAGCAATAGGGGCCGACTCGATGAGCAGTTCTTC.

This rearrangement joins TRBV5-4 to TRBJ2-7, with a possible D match to TRBD1 (6 bases). The CDR3 has 15 amino acids. The V gene's germline CDR1 is SGHNT and CDR2 YYREEE (reference sequence). V was cut by 4 bases and J by 3 bases, with 17 bases left in between. This CDR3 is CASSQPGQKFYEQYF. CDR3 DNA: TGTGCCAGCAGCCAACCCGGACAGAAATTCTACGAGCAGTACTTC.

This clone appeared a few times. This sequence joins TRBV5-1 and TRBJ2-5, with 8 bases aligning to TRBD2. Looked up from germline, CDR1 is SGHRS and CDR2 is YFSETQ. J lost 3 bases, V lost 2 bases, and 3 bases had no gene match. CDR3 length: 14 residues. The CDR3 DNA reads TGCGCCAGCAGCTTCGAACTAGCGGAAGAGACCCAGTACTTC. Protein product: CASSFELAEETQYF.

The chain has TRBV18 and TRBJ2-5; maybe TRBD1 (6 bases). Trimming pared 0 bases from V and 0 bases from J, leaving 8 bases between. In germline, CDR1 is KGHSH, CDR2 LQKENI. The CDR3 has 15 amino acids. The CDR3 DNA reads as TGTGCCAGCTCACCACCAACAGGGCACCAAGAGACCCAGTACTTC. It yields the protein CASSPPTGHQETQYF.

This clone turned up a few times. The rearrangement links TRBV5-1 to TRBJ2-1; 15 bases fit TRBD2. The CDR3 is made up of 18 amino acids. CDR1 is SGHRS and CDR2 is YFSETQ in the germline V gene. V was clipped by 3 bases and J by 0 bases; unmatched bases: 4. For the CDR3, the DNA is TGCGCCAGCAGCTCGGGGACTAGCGGGAGGAGCTCCTACAATGAGCAGTTCTTC. Protein product: CASSSGTSGRSSYNEQFF.

This clone was seen a handful of times. CDR3 sequence: CASSSGYLYGYTF. As DNA, the CDR3 is TGTGCCAGCAGTTCCGGGTATTTATATGGCTACACCTTC. The rearrangement uses TRBV28 and TRBJ1-2; no clear D. Germline V gives CDR1 MDHEN, CDR2 SYDVKM. This CDR3 has 13 amino acids. V was shortened by 4 bases and J by 5 bases, with 11 bases between the two germline ends.

This clone appeared a few times. The chain uses TRBV28 and TRBJ1-4, with unresolved D. Trimming shortened V by 5 bases and J by 5 bases, and 12 bases separated the two germline ends. The V gene's germline CDR1 is MDHEN and CDR2 SYDVKM. The CDR3 has 14 residues. CDR3 protein: CASSPFGLNEKLFF. As DNA, the CDR3 is TGTGCCAGCAGTCCATTCGGACTCAATGAAAAACTGTTTTTT. Full variable domain (remainder filled in from reference TRBV28 and TRBJ1-4): DVKVTQSSRYLVKRTGEKVFLECVQDMDHENMFWYRQDPGLGLRLIYFSYDVKMKEKGDIPEGYSVSREKKERFSLILESASTNQTSMYLCASSPFGLNEKLFFGSGTQLSVL.

This clone was seen ten or more times. The chain uses TRBV5-6 and TRBJ2-5; the D is unclear. The germline V and J ends were trimmed by 4 bases and 5 bases, with 12 bases remaining between them. The germline V gene encodes CDR1 SGHDT and CDR2 YYEEEE. The CDR3 length is 13 residues. CDR3 residues: CASSPNPGETQYF. CDR3 in DNA: TGTGCCAGCAGCCCGAATCCCGGGGAGACCCAGTACTTC.

J is TRBJ2-5 and V is TRBV5-1; tentatively, D is TRBD2 (5 bases). The J call could be wrong; TRBJ2-7 is a better fit for the DNA end. This CDR3 is 13 amino acids long. Germline V gives CDR1 SGHRS, CDR2 YFSETQ. CDR3 loop: CASSFSGIYEQYF. The CDR3 coding sequence is TGCGCCAGCAGCTTCTCCGGGATCTACGAGCAGTACTTC.

This clone has ten or more counts. The junction departs from germline at one end; a sequencing error may be responsible. The chain employs TRBV5-6 and TRBJ2-3; TRBD1 might be the D (5 bases). Germline CDR1 SGHDT, CDR2 YYEEEE. The CDR3 length is 15 residues. The CDR3 here is CASNLWGGYTDTQYF. CDR3 sequence (DNA): TGTGCCAGCAACTTGTGGGGCGGTTACACAGATACGCAGTATTTT.

This clone was detected a few times. The CDR3 reads CAISEGTVLGYTF. The CDR3 coding sequence is TGTGCCATCAGTGAGGGGACAGTACTTGGCTACACCTTC. The chain couples TRBV10-3 to TRBJ1-2; 7 positions agree with TRBD1. The ends lost 2 bases at V and 7 bases at J; junction bases unmatched: 4. The CDR3 totals 13 residues. Germline lookup yields CDR1 ENHRY and CDR2 SYGVKD.

The chain is built from TRBV7-2 and TRBJ2-1; D is unresolved. This CDR3 comprises 14 residues. Trimming removed 8 bases at V and 4 bases at J, with 15 bases between. The germline gives CDR1 SGHTA, CDR2 FQGNSA. The CDR3 DNA reads as TGTGCCAGCTATACCGGGCCTACGTACAATGAGCAGTTCTTC. Translating it yields CASYTGPTYNEQFF.

The chain recombines TRBV10-3 with TRBJ1-2; 7 positions match TRBD1. This CDR3 spans 14 amino acids. The trim removed 10 bases at V and 8 bases at J, leaving 16 bases unmatched. Germline values: CDR1 ENHRY, CDR2 SYGVKD. CDR3 DNA sequence: TGTGCCAGCAGGAGAGGGGGCACAGCGGACGGCTACACCTTC. As protein: CASRRGGTADGYTF.

This clone was seen more than once but under ten times. The chain is built from TRBV4-2 and TRBJ2-5; D may be TRBD1 (6 bases). TRBJ2-7 explains the end of the DNA better; the J call may be wrong. The CDR3 loop spans 15 amino acids. CDR1 is LGHNA, CDR2 YNFKEQ, per germline. The CDR3 sequence: CASSHDRQSSYEQYF. The DNA of the CDR3 is TGTGCCAGCAGCCATGACAGGCAGAGCTCCTACGAGCAGTACTTC.

The chain uses TRBV7-2 and TRBJ1-3; D is perhaps TRBD1 (5 bases). The CDR3 consists of 18 residues. Germline V lookup: CDR1 SGHTA, CDR2 FQGNSA. Between the trimmed V and J ends, which lost 2 bases and 3 bases, there was a span of 20 bases. The CDR3 loop is CASSLYSSGADFGNTIYF. As DNA, the CDR3 is TGTGCCAGCAGCTTATACTCCTCCGGGGCAGACTTTGGAAACACCATATATTTT.

Many counts were recorded for this clone. The chain uses TRBV11-2 and TRBJ1-5, with D unclear. The germline CDR1 and CDR2 sequences are SGHAT and FQNNGV. V gave up 5 bases and J gave up 4 bases, with 9 bases separating them. The CDR3 runs 13 residues. CDR3 DNA sequence: TGTGCCAGCAGCCCCAACCGGAATCAGCCCCAGCATTTT. Translated, it gives CASSPNRNQPQHF.

This clone was found a few times. The V and J genes are TRBV18 and TRBJ2-5, with TRBD1 identical over 7 bases. Trimming removed 4 bases from V and 1 base from J; junction bases left unmatched: 9. The length of the CDR3 is 16 residues. The germline CDR1 and CDR2 sequences are KGHSH and LQKENI. CDR3 in amino acids: CASSRASGTVQETQYF. In DNA, the CDR3 is TGTGCCAGCTCACGCGCTTCCGGGACAGTCCAAGAGACCCAGTACTTC.

There are many counts of this clone. In the same sample, other DNA sequences code for this CDR3. CDR3 region: CASSLSTDTQYF. The DNA of the CDR3 is TGTGCCAGCAGCTTAAGCACAGATACGCAGTATTTT. The chain employs TRBV7-9 and TRBJ2-3; D uncertain. Between the trimmed V and J ends, which lost 2 bases and 0 bases, there was a span of 0 bases. Germline CDR1 reads SEHNR; CDR2 reads FQNEAQ (reference sequence). This CDR3 is 12 amino acids long.

This clone was seen a few times. The chain recombines TRBV4-2 with TRBJ2-3; 7 bases fit TRBD1. The germline gives CDR1 LGHNA, CDR2 YNFKEQ. The J segment lost 1 base and the V segment lost 0 bases, leaving 1 base of the junction unmatched. The CDR3 loop spans 15 amino acids. The CDR3 nucleotides are TGTGCCAGCAGCCAAGAGGGGACAGGCACAGATACGCAGTATTTT. Its translation is CASSQEGTGTDTQYF.

In its sample, this clone was seen a few times. V gene TRBV18 combines with J gene TRBJ1-5; D might be TRBD1 (5 bases). The CDR3 is made up of 13 amino acids. Trimming shortened V by 4 bases and J by 4 bases, and 8 bases separated the two germline ends. Germline V gene sequence: CDR1 KGHSH, CDR2 LQKENI. The chain's CDR3 is CASSHDRNQPQHF. CDR3 coding DNA: TGTGCCAGCTCACATGACAGAAATCAGCCCCAGCATTTT. The whole variable domain, remainder taken from reference TRBV18 and TRBJ1-5, is NAGVMQNPRHLVRRRGQEARLRCSPMKGHSHVYWYRQLPEEGLKFMVYLQKENIIDESGMPKERFSAEFPKEGPSILRIQQVVRGDSAAYFCASSHDRNQPQHFGDGTRLSIL.

This clone was detected ten times or more. The V call is TRBV10-3, the J call TRBJ2-1; a possible D gene is TRBD1 (5 bases). The CDR3 has 12 residues. Germline V lookup: CDR1 ENHRY, CDR2 SYGVKD. V lost 3 bases, J lost 7 bases, and 7 bases lay in between. The CDR3 loop is CAISDRQNEQFF. CDR3 sequence (DNA): TGTGCCATCAGTGATAGACAGAATGAGCAGTTCTTC.

DNA of the CDR3: TGTGCCAGCAGCCAGAGCACTAGCGGCGAGCAGTTCTTC. Amino acids: CASSQSTSGEQFF. The chain couples TRBV4-2 to TRBJ2-1, with 8 bases identical to TRBD2. Germline lookup yields CDR1 LGHNA and CDR2 YNFKEQ. The CDR3 loop spans 13 amino acids. The V gene end was trimmed by 3 bases and the J gene end by 10 bases; junction bases not matched to a gene: 5.

This clone was seen more than once but under ten times. V is TRBV2 and J is TRBJ2-6; the D gene is possibly TRBD2 (6 bases). The germline V and J ends were trimmed by 4 bases and 3 bases, with 13 bases remaining between them. Germline V gives CDR1 SNHLY, CDR2 FYNNEI. This CDR3 contains 16 residues. CDR3 in amino acids: CASSAGRGFGANVLTF. CDR3 nucleotides: TGTGCCAGCAGTGCAGGTCGGGGGTTTGGGGCCAACGTCCTGACTTTC.